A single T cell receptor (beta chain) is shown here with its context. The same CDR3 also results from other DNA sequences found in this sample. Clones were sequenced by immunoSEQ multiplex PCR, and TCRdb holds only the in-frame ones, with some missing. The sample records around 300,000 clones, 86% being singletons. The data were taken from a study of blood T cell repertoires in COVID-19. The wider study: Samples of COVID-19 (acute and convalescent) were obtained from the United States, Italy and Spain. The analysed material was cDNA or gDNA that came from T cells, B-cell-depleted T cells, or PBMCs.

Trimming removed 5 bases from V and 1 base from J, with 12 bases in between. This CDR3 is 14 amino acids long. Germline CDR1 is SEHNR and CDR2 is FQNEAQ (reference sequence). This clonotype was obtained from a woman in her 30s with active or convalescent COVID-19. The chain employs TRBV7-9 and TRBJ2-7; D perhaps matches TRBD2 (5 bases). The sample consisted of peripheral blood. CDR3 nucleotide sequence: TGTGCCAGCAGCCCTGGACTGCCATCCTACGAGCAGTACTTC. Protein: CASSPGLPSYEQYF.